These 10 T cell receptor beta chains originate from one sample sequenced in a study of cytomegalovirus exposure and HLA in healthy donors. PCR primers comprised 60 Vbeta and 13 Jbeta primers. TCRdb's table, derived via immunoSEQ multiplex PCR, lists solely in-frame clones and lacks some. Of around 140,000 clones listed, nearly 80% are singletons. The sample taken for sequencing was PBMCs. The source of these receptors is a male donor in good health and CMV-seronegative.

The chain employs TRBV27 and TRBJ1-4; D unclear. Germline assignment: CDR1 MNHEY and CDR2 SMNVEV (reference sequence). The V end lost 0 bases, the J end lost 7 bases, and 9 bases lay between the germline ends. CDR3 length: 14 residues. CDR3 bases: TGTGCCAGCAGTTTATCAAGGGCGGGTGAAAAACTGTTTTTT. Amino acids: CASSLSRAGEKLFF.

V gene TRBV7-9 combines with J gene TRBJ1-4, with D possibly matching TRBD1 (6 bases). Trimming cost V 7 bases and J 10 bases, with 19 bases left between them. Germline V lookup: CDR1 SEHNR, CDR2 FQNEAQ (reference sequence). This CDR3 spans 14 amino acids. The CDR3 reads CASIPATGIGKLFF. CDR3 in DNA: TGTGCCAGCATCCCCGCGACAGGCATCGGAAAACTGTTTTTT.

The chain is built from TRBV19 and TRBJ1-3; weak D call: TRBD1 (6 bases). There are 16 residues in the CDR3. Germline V gene sequence: CDR1 LNHDA, CDR2 SQIVND (reference sequence). Trimming took 6 bases from V and 0 from J, leaving 15 bases between them. The CDR3 sequence: CASRPAGTPSGNTIYF. For the CDR3, the DNA is TGTGCCAGTAGACCCGCCGGGACACCCTCTGGAAACACCATATATTTT.

The chain recombines TRBV30 with TRBJ1-2; D may be TRBD1 (6 bases). The CDR3 runs 14 residues. V was cut by 7 bases and J by 2 bases, with 17 bases left in between. Germline V gene data show CDR1 as GTSNPN and CDR2 as SVGIG (reference sequence). The CDR3 region has the DNA TGTGCCTCCTCCGGGACACCTATAAACTATGGCTACACCTTC. Translated, it gives CASSGTPINYGYTF.

This rearrangement joins TRBV5-1 to TRBJ2-6, with 7 bases lining up with TRBD1. Looked up from germline, CDR1 is SGHRS and CDR2 is YFSETQ. The CDR3 spans 19 residues. The V and J ends lost 2 bases and 0 bases, in that order; junction bases with no gene match: 11. Here the CDR3 DNA reads TGCGCCAGCAGCTTTTACAGGGGACCGTCCAACTCTGGGGCCAACGTCCTGACTTTC. Protein: CASSFYRGPSNSGANVLTF.

V usage is TRBV10-3 and J usage is TRBJ1-6; 9 positions agree with TRBD1. In germline, CDR1 is ENHRY, CDR2 SYGVKD. CDR3 size: 16 residues. V lost 3 bases to trimming and J lost 7 bases; unmatched junction nucleotides: 7. CDR3 in DNA: TGTGCCATCAGTGATGGGGGACAGGGTGGGAATTCACCCCTCCACTTT. Protein sequence: CAISDGGQGGNSPLHF.

The rearrangement links TRBV9 to TRBJ1-2, with D possibly matching TRBD1 (6 bases). V lost 3 bases and J 7 bases, leaving 22 bases between the germline ends. The CDR3 is 16 residues long. CDR1 and CDR2 from the germline V gene are SGDLS and YYNGEE. CDR3 bases: TGTGCCAGCAGCGACATAATCGGGACACGTAGCAGTGGCTACACCTTC. Its protein product is CASSDIIGTRSSGYTF.

The J gene is TRBJ2-2, the V gene TRBV19; D gene ambiguous. V lost 6 bases, J lost 3 bases, and 14 bases lay in between. This CDR3 is built from 15 residues. The germline V gene has CDR1 LNHDA and CDR2 SQIVND (reference sequence). CDR3 nucleotides: TGTGCCAGTAGCCCTCTGACTCGGTACACCGGGGAGCTGTTTTTT. The encoded protein is CASSPLTRYTGELFF.

The chain has TRBV10-3 and TRBJ1-1; 8 bases line up with TRBD1. The trim removed 4 bases at V and 0 bases at J, leaving 4 bases unmatched. The germline gives CDR1 ENHRY, CDR2 SYGVKD. The CDR3 consists of 15 residues. The CDR3: CAISGAGGMNTEAFF. The CDR3 DNA is TGTGCCATCAGTGGAGCAGGGGGCATGAACACTGAAGCTTTCTTT.

This clone was seen a handful of times. This chain's CDR3 is CASSVAGNANYGYTF. CDR3 coding DNA: TGTGCCAGCAGCGTAGCGGGGAACGCTAACTATGGCTACACCTTC. The gene calls are TRBV9 and TRBJ1-2; D gene uncertain. Trimming shortened V by 0 bases and J by 0 bases, and 9 bases separated the two germline ends. This CDR3 has 15 amino acids. Germline V gene sequence: CDR1 SGDLS, CDR2 YYNGEE.